Sequencing of this TCR beta chain was carried out in a study of blood T cell repertoires in COVID-19. Study background: In each case, the material was cDNA or gDNA derived from T cells, B-cell-depleted T cells, or PBMCs.

Sequenced by immunoSEQ multiplex PCR; TCRdb stores in-frame clones only, minus some. The sample yields around 290,000 clones, 75% to 95% seen once. Participant ages covered about 18 to 90 years across 25 or so US areas. Germline values: CDR1 MDHEN, CDR2 SYDVKM. Trimming cost V 6 bases and J 1 base, with 21 bases left between them. The CDR3 totals 18 residues. V usage is TRBV28 and J usage is TRBJ2-2, with D maybe TRBD2 (7 bases). This receptor was taken from a woman aged 25 to 39 who had recovered from COVID-19. Sequencing used PBMCs or T cells enriched from blood (not recorded which). The CDR3 DNA is TGTGCCAGCAGCCCATTGGGGGCGGGGGAAGAGAACACCGGGGAGCTGTTTTTT. Translation: CASSPLGAGEENTGELFF.